The 24 T cell receptor beta chains reported below all come from one sample, sequenced in a study of memory CD4+ T cells and cytomegalovirus serostatus. Single viable CD3+CD4+CD8-CD45RO+ cells were sorted as the memory CD4+ T cells. The repertoire was sequenced with immunoSEQ multiplex PCR; TCRdb's copy has only in-frame clones and lacks some. The top ten clones hold around 0.91% of a sample with about 46,000 clones, just under 80% of them seen once. The specimen was memory CD4+ T cells from blood. These receptors were collected from an adult in good health and CMV-seronegative.

V is TRBV7-9 and J is TRBJ2-3; tentatively, D is TRBD1 (6 bases). Trimming cost V 5 bases and J 1 base, with 13 bases left between them. Per germline, CDR1 SEHNR and CDR2 FQNEAQ (reference sequence). This CDR3 region has 15 residues. The CDR3 sequence: CASSNRAAGTDTQYF. The CDR3 DNA sequence: TGTGCCAGCAGCAACAGGGCAGCTGGCACAGATACGCAGTATTTT.

The CDR3 loop is CASSQDGDRGNEQFF. Written as DNA, the CDR3 is TGTGCCAGCAGCCAAGATGGGGACAGAGGCAATGAGCAGTTCTTC. The chain employs TRBV4-2 and TRBJ2-1; 7 bases are shared with TRBD1. Per germline, CDR1 LGHNA and CDR2 YNFKEQ. Germline trimming cut 0 bases from V and 6 bases from J; bases unmatched to any gene: 5. The CDR3 contains 15 residues.

The rearrangement uses TRBV5-1 and TRBJ1-4; TRBD1 agrees at 7 bases. Trimming took 4 bases from V and 10 from J; bases not matched to a gene: 10. Germline values: CDR1 SGHRS, CDR2 YFSETQ. This CDR3 comprises 14 residues. The chain's CDR3 is CASSPETGVGKLFF. In DNA form, the CDR3 reads TGCGCCAGCAGCCCCGAAACAGGGGTCGGAAAACTGTTTTTT.

This clone appeared a few times. This chain uses TRBV15 with TRBJ1-3, with D perhaps TRBD1 (6 bases). The CDR3 covers 17 residues. Germline V gives CDR1 LNHNV, CDR2 YYDKDF (reference sequence). Trimming left V 3 bases short and J 0 bases short, with 15 bases between. CDR3 sequence (DNA): TGTGCCACCAGCAGCGGAACAGGGATGGGCTCTGGAAACACCATATATTTT. Its translation: CATSSGTGMGSGNTIYF.

The CDR3 protein is CASWAGDTNTEAFF. CDR3 nucleotides: TGTGCCAGCTGGGCAGGGGATACGAACACTGAAGCTTTCTTT. The V gene is TRBV6-6, the J gene TRBJ1-1; D is perhaps TRBD1 (6 bases). The V end lost 8 bases, the J end lost 1 base, and 14 bases lay between the germline ends. The germline CDR1 and CDR2 sequences are MNHNY and SVGAGI (reference sequence). This CDR3 is built from 14 residues.

J is TRBJ1-2 and V is TRBV6-6, with TRBD1 identical over 9 bases. With V trimmed by 6 bases and J by 2 bases, 4 bases remained unmatched. Per the germline V gene, CDR1 is MNHNY and CDR2 is SVGAGI (reference sequence). The CDR3 is made up of 14 amino acids. CDR3 nucleotides: TGTGCCAGCAGGACCGGACAGGGGAACTATGGCTACACCTTC. Its protein product is CASRTGQGNYGYTF.

The chain is built from TRBV28 and TRBJ1-6; possible D gene TRBD1, 5 bases. V dropped 2 bases and J dropped 11 bases, with 7 bases sitting between them. The CDR3 has 12 residues. Germline V gives CDR1 MDHEN, CDR2 SYDVKM. CDR3: CASSLRGAPLHF. The DNA for the CDR3 is TGTGCCAGCAGTTTAAGGGGAGCACCCCTCCACTTT.

This chain links TRBV28 with TRBJ1-2; 8 nucleotides line up with TRBD1. The germline gives CDR1 MDHEN, CDR2 SYDVKM. The trim removed 6 bases at V and 5 bases at J, leaving 11 bases unmatched. CDR3 size: 15 residues. The CDR3 DNA reads as TGTGCCAGCAGAGACCTGGACAGGGAGATTTATGGCTACACCTTC. Translated, it gives CASRDLDREIYGYTF.

This clone was observed a few times. The rearrangement uses TRBV7-2 and TRBJ2-5; no clear D. The CDR3 runs 14 residues. The V and J ends lost 1 base and 7 bases respectively, with 13 bases between them. CDR1 is SGHTA and CDR2 is FQGNSA in the germline V gene. Here the CDR3 DNA reads TGTGCCAGCAGCTTAGAACTTACCCCCGGGACCCAGTACTTC. As protein: CASSLELTPGTQYF.

The CDR3, as DNA: TGTGCCAGCAGTGCCTACCTCACGGGTAACACTGAAGCTTTCTTT. Translating it yields CASSAYLTGNTEAFF. This sequence joins TRBV6-1 and TRBJ1-1; the D is unclear. This CDR3 has 15 amino acids. The V gene lost 4 bases and the J gene lost 2 bases, with 14 bases spanning the gap. CDR1 is MNHNS and CDR2 is SASEGT in the germline V gene.

This rearrangement joins TRBV6-6 to TRBJ1-6, with unresolved D. The CDR3 is made up of 13 amino acids. Between the trimmed V and J ends, which lost 6 bases and 10 bases, there was a span of 13 bases. CDR1 and CDR2 from the germline V gene are MNHNY and SVGAGI (reference sequence). This CDR3 reads CASRPLGGSPLHF. DNA for the CDR3: TGTGCCAGCAGACCATTAGGAGGCTCACCCCTCCACTTT.

The rearrangement links TRBV19 to TRBJ2-7, with 11 bases lining up with TRBD2. Germline CDR1 LNHDA, CDR2 SQIVND (reference sequence). V trimming: 8 bases; J trimming: 2 bases; junction bases outside the gene matches: 5. The CDR3 is 14 residues long. CDR3: CASRVAGGPYEQYF. CDR3 DNA sequence: TGTGCCAGTCGAGTAGCGGGGGGGCCCTACGAGCAGTACTTC.

The V gene is TRBV19, the J gene TRBJ1-1; 9 nucleotides align to TRBD1. Germline-derived CDR1 and CDR2 are LNHDA and SQIVND (reference sequence). The V and J ends lost 5 bases and 4 bases, in that order; junction bases with no gene match: 5. This CDR3 has 14 amino acids. CDR3 protein: CASSLQGAATEAFF. The CDR3 bases are TGTGCCAGTAGTCTACAGGGGGCGGCCACTGAAGCTTTCTTT.

This chain links TRBV14 with TRBJ1-4, with a possible D match to TRBD1 (5 bases). Germline CDR1 is SGHDN and CDR2 is FVKESK. Trimming removed 1 base at V and 7 bases at J, with 13 bases between. The length of the CDR3 is 15 residues. The CDR3 DNA reads as TGTGCCAGCAGCCAAGGTACCCAGGGTGGTGAAAAACTGTTTTTT. Encoded protein: CASSQGTQGGEKLFF.

V and J are TRBV29-1 and TRBJ1-5; D not resolved. CDR3 length: 11 amino acids. Germline V gene data show CDR1 as SQVTM and CDR2 as ANQGSEA. CDR3 region: CRTVEGQPQHF. For the CDR3, the DNA is TGCAGAACGGTGGAGGGTCAGCCCCAGCATTTT. The full variable domain, its missing parts supplied by reference TRBV29-1 and TRBJ1-5, is SAVISQKPSRDICQRGTSLTIQCQVDSQVTMMFWYRQQPGQSLTLIATANQGSEATYESGFVIDKFPISRPNLTFSTLTVSNMSPEDSSIYLCRTVEGQPQHFGDGTRLSIL.

The V and J genes are TRBV5-4 and TRBJ1-1; possibly TRBD1 for D (5 bases). The ends were cut back, 5 bases at V and 1 base at J, with 12 bases in the middle. The CDR3 runs to 14 residues. Germline V lookup: CDR1 SGHNT, CDR2 YYREEE (reference sequence). CDR3 amino acids: CASSPGLPNTEAFF. In DNA form, the CDR3 reads TGTGCCAGCAGTCCAGGGCTCCCGAACACTGAAGCTTTCTTT.

This chain uses TRBV7-2 with TRBJ1-2; tentative D call: TRBD1 (6 bases). V shed 0 bases and J shed 6 bases, with 11 bases lying between them. Germline lookup yields CDR1 SGHTA and CDR2 FQGNSA. CDR3 length: 14 amino acids. CDR3 sequence (DNA): TGTGCCAGCAGCTTAGCAACCGGGACAAATGGCTACACCTTC. It codes for CASSLATGTNGYTF.

V and J are TRBV7-2 and TRBJ1-2; the match to TRBD1 covers 10 bases. The trim removed 5 bases at V and 4 bases at J, leaving 7 bases unmatched. The CDR3 spans 15 residues. The germline gives CDR1 SGHTA, CDR2 FQGNSA. CDR3 residues: CASSPRQGAGYGYTF. The CDR3 region has the DNA TGTGCCAGCAGCCCCCGACAGGGGGCAGGCTATGGCTACACCTTC.

This rearrangement joins TRBV19 to TRBJ2-7; D assignment may be TRBD1 or TRBD2 (6 bases each). This CDR3 region has 13 residues. CDR1 is LNHDA, CDR2 SQIVND, per germline (reference sequence). V shed 2 bases and J shed 6 bases, with 11 bases lying between them. This chain's CDR3 is CASSIRGPREQYF. The DNA of the CDR3 is TGTGCCAGTAGTATACGGGGGCCGCGCGAGCAGTACTTC.

Written as DNA, the CDR3 is TGTGCCAGCTCACCAGGTCAGACGGTCAATGAGCAGTTCTTC. This encodes CASSPGQTVNEQFF. This rearrangement joins TRBV18 to TRBJ2-1; D gene unclear. This CDR3 is built from 14 residues. Germline CDR1 and CDR2: KGHSH and LQKENI. V was clipped by 2 bases and J by 6 bases, with 11 bases between them. Variable domain in full (rest from reference TRBV18 and TRBJ2-1): NAGVMQNPRHLVRRRGQEARLRCSPMKGHSHVYWYRQLPEEGLKFMVYLQKENIIDESGMPKERFSAEFPKEGPSILRIQQVVRGDSAAYFCASSPGQTVNEQFFGPGTRLTVL.

This chain uses TRBV10-3 with TRBJ1-5, with a weak D call TRBD1 (5 bases). The V gene lost 0 bases and the J gene lost 9 bases, with 15 bases spanning the gap. The CDR3 extends over 15 amino acids. CDR1 is ENHRY, CDR2 SYGVKD, per germline. Here the CDR3 DNA reads TGTGCCATCAGTGAGTCGCAAGGGGCCTCGGGGCCCCAGCATTTT. It is translated as CAISESQGASGPQHF.

This clone has just a few counts. The chain combines TRBV6-1 with TRBJ1-1, with TRBD1 matching over 10 bases. This CDR3 has 12 residues. The germline CDR1 and CDR2 sequences are MNHNS and SASEGT. The junction had 4 bases not matched to a gene; V was cut back by 8 bases and J by 7 bases. The DNA for the CDR3 is TGTGCCAGCGAGACAGGGGGCATTGAAGCTTTCTTT. Residues: CASETGGIEAFF.

The chain couples TRBV19 to TRBJ1-3; the D is unclear. The CDR3 runs to 14 residues. The germline CDR1 and CDR2 sequences are LNHDA and SQIVND (reference sequence). With 4 bases removed from V and 3 bases from J, the gap between germline ends came to 10 bases. For the CDR3, the DNA is TGTGCCAGTAGTAAGAGTCAGGTTGGAAACACCATATATTTT. Its protein is CASSKSQVGNTIYF.

This chain connects TRBV29-1 to TRBJ1-2; 7 bases line up with TRBD1. Germline assignment: CDR1 SQVTM and CDR2 ANQGSEA. V lost 6 bases and J lost 2; bases outside the gene matches: 6. There are 13 residues in the CDR3. The CDR3 bases are TGCAGCGTCGCCTCGACAGGGAACTATGGCTACACCTTC. It yields the protein CSVASTGNYGYTF.